One and the same sample provided the 25 T cell receptor beta chains below, sequenced in a study of T-cell memory formation after mild COVID-19. TCRdb redid the calling of the 5' RACE reads with MiXCR, one entry per CDR3 protein. The sample gives 410,000 or so distinct CDR3 sequences, more than 20% of which show up once; around 13% is in the top ten. Sequencing was performed on PBMCs or a T cell subset sorted from them (not recorded which). Receptors originate from an adult woman who had mild COVID-19 (a few samples of this study predate the infection). Cell type and time point are not known.

The chain couples TRBV7-6 to TRBJ1-6; perhaps TRBD1 as D (5 bases). CDR3 length: 15 amino acids. In germline, CDR1 is SGHVS, CDR2 FNYEAQ. The ends were cut back, 5 bases at V and 1 base at J, with 9 bases in the middle. The CDR3 DNA sequence: TGTGCCAGCAGCCCCAGGGTGTCCTATAATTCACCCCTCCACTTT. Translating gives CASSPRVSYNSPLHF.

The rearrangement joins TRBV6-5 to TRBJ2-7, with 7 bases fitting TRBD2. V dropped 5 bases and J dropped 2; count of bases not matched to a gene: 3. The CDR3 covers 13 residues. Germline CDR1 and CDR2: MNHEY and SVGAGI. CDR3 sequence reads: CASSSGVAYEQYF. Here the CDR3 DNA reads TGTGCCAGCAGTAGCGGGGTAGCCTACGAGCAGTACTTC.

This sequence joins TRBV7-7 and TRBJ2-5; perhaps TRBD1 as D (6 bases). V shed 5 bases and J shed 5 bases, with 12 bases lying between them. The CDR3 runs to 13 residues. Germline V lookup: CDR1 SSHAT, CDR2 FNYEAQ (reference sequence). The CDR3 sequence is CASSPTGWETQYF. CDR3 DNA: TGTGCCAGCAGCCCCACAGGGTGGGAGACCCAGTACTTC. Full variable domain (missing parts from reference TRBV7-7 and TRBJ2-5): GAGVSQSPRYKVTKRGQDVTLRCDPISSHATLYWYQQALGQGPEFLTYFNYEAQPDKSGLPSDRFSAERPEGSISTLTIQRTEQRDSAMYRCASSPTGWETQYFGPGTRLLVL.

The genes are TRBV12-3 or TRBV12-4 and TRBJ1-6; D not certain. Trimming removed 7 bases from V and 4 bases from J, with 8 bases in between. CDR3 length: 13 residues. The CDR3 DNA sequence: TGTGCCAGCACAGAGTTATATAATTCACCCCTCCACTTT. Protein product: CASTELYNSPLHF.

The V gene is TRBV12-3 or TRBV12-4, the J gene TRBJ2-5; 12 positions match TRBD2. The J segment lost 7 bases and the V segment lost 5 bases, leaving 8 bases of the junction unmatched. CDR3 length: 15 residues. The CDR3 DNA reads as TGTGCCAGCAGTCCCCTAGCGGGGGGGGTCTGGACCCAGTACTTC. Its translation: CASSPLAGGVWTQYF.

The V gene is TRBV6-5, the J gene TRBJ2-3; D is ambiguous. This CDR3 has 15 residues. In germline, CDR1 is MNHEY, CDR2 SVGAGI. Between the trimmed V and J ends, which lost 0 bases and 2 bases, there was a span of 9 bases. As DNA, the CDR3 is TGTGCCAGCAGTTACTCGGTGAAGATCACAGATACGCAGTATTTT. It translates to CASSYSVKITDTQYF.

This clonotype was seen more than once but under ten times. The chain carries TRBV6-1 and TRBJ1-6; D not resolved. The CDR3 sequence is 13 residues long. Germline V gives CDR1 MNHNS, CDR2 SASEGT. Trimming left V 3 bases short and J 7 bases short, with 7 bases between. As DNA, the CDR3 is TGTGCCAGCAGTGATATCGAGAATTCACCCCTCCACTTT. As protein: CASSDIENSPLHF.

This clonotype has more than one count but fewer than ten. The J gene is TRBJ1-1, the V gene TRBV25-1, with TRBD1 identical over 7 bases. This CDR3 is built from 16 residues. Unmatched junction bases numbered 9, after V lost 0 bases and J lost 5 bases. Germline V gene sequence: CDR1 MGHDK, CDR2 SYGVNS. The chain's CDR3 is CASSEYRRQGPTEAFF. The DNA for the CDR3 is TGTGCCAGCAGTGAATACCGACGACAGGGTCCGACTGAAGCTTTCTTT.

This clonotype was detected only a few times. The CDR3 sequence is CASSGGPPYEQYF. In nucleotides, the CDR3 is TGTGCCAGCAGTGGGGGGCCCCCCTACGAGCAGTACTTC. The V gene is TRBV7-9, the J gene TRBJ2-7; D may correspond to TRBD1 or TRBD2 (6 bases each). Deletions cut 6 bases from V and 2 bases from J, with 11 bases between. This CDR3 is built from 13 residues. Germline V lookup: CDR1 SEHNR, CDR2 FQNEAQ (reference sequence).

In this sample, this clonotype turned up a few times. The chain links TRBV11-2 to TRBJ2-1; 13 nucleotides match TRBD2. Germline V gene data show CDR1 as SGHAT and CDR2 as FQNNGV. The trim removed 5 bases at V and 2 bases at J, leaving 9 bases unmatched. The CDR3 has 18 residues. This CDR3 is CASSKAYTSGGAYNEQFF. As DNA, the CDR3 is TGTGCCAGCAGCAAGGCCTACACTAGCGGGGGGGCCTACAATGAGCAGTTCTTC.

This clonotype was seen just once. The gene calls are TRBV29-1 and TRBJ2-5, with 7 bases that match TRBD2. In germline, CDR1 is SQVTM, CDR2 ANQGSEA. V trimming: 1 base; J trimming: 4 bases; junction bases outside the gene matches: 6. CDR3 length equals 14 residues. Here the CDR3 DNA reads TGCAGCGTTGAAGGGCGACTAGCCCTAGAGACCCAGTACTTC. Its protein is CSVEGRLALETQYF.

The chain employs TRBV5-1 and TRBJ2-7; the match to TRBD2 covers 14 bases. CDR1 is SGHRS, CDR2 YFSETQ, per germline. The CDR3 length is 16 residues. V dropped 4 bases and J dropped 3; count of bases not matched to a gene: 6. The CDR3 bases are TGCGCCAGCAGCGAGGGACTAGCGGGGGCCTTCTACGAGCAGTACTTC. It codes for CASSEGLAGAFYEQYF.

This chain joins TRBV5-1 and TRBJ2-3, with a weak D call TRBD1 (5 bases). The ends were cut back, 7 bases at V and 3 bases at J, with 18 bases in the middle. The CDR3 has 15 residues. Germline CDR1 SGHRS, CDR2 YFSETQ. In DNA form, the CDR3 reads TGCGCCAGCGCTTTAGATAGGGGTCGGACAGATACGCAGTATTTT. Protein: CASALDRGRTDTQYF.

The chain couples TRBV4-1 to TRBJ2-1; D perhaps matches TRBD2 (6 bases). CDR1 is MGHRA and CDR2 is YSYEKL in the germline V gene. Trimming removed 8 bases at V and 3 bases at J, with 14 bases between. The CDR3 contains 14 residues. This chain's CDR3 is CASSREGGYNEQFF. The CDR3, as DNA: TGCGCCAGCTCTCGAGAGGGAGGCTACAATGAGCAGTTCTTC.

The V gene is TRBV12-3 or TRBV12-4, the J gene TRBJ2-1; 7 nucleotides line up with TRBD1. V lost 5 bases to trimming and J lost 8 bases; unmatched junction nucleotides: 6. CDR3 length: 13 residues. The DNA for the CDR3 is TGTGCCAGCAGTGCCGACAGGGTCCATGAGCAGTTCTTC. The encoded protein is CASSADRVHEQFF.

This clonotype has more than one count but fewer than ten. The gene calls are TRBV20-1 and TRBJ1-5; D unresolved. V lost 4 bases and J 4 bases, leaving 17 bases between the germline ends. The CDR3 runs 15 residues. In germline, CDR1 is DFQATT, CDR2 SNEGSKA (reference sequence). CDR3 sequence (DNA): TGCAGTGCTAACCCCGTGAATCTTTATAATCAGCCCCAGCATTTT. This gives the protein CSANPVNLYNQPQHF.

The rearrangement uses TRBV6-6 and TRBJ1-6, with TRBD1 identical over 7 bases. V gave up 5 bases and J gave up 3 bases; unmatched junction bases: 25. CDR1 is MNHNY and CDR2 is SVGAGI in the germline V gene (reference sequence). This CDR3 has 22 amino acids. In DNA, the CDR3 is TGTGCCAGCAGTGTTCTCGCTGCCGGGACAGACGGTTTGGGTGGCTATAATTCACCCCTCCACTTT. Protein: CASSVLAAGTDGLGGYNSPLHF.

The V and J genes are TRBV27 and TRBJ1-1, with D hard to call. The CDR3 is 16 residues long. The V and J ends lost 1 base and 3 bases respectively, with 15 bases between them. Germline loops: CDR1 MNHEY, CDR2 SMNVEV (reference sequence). The CDR3 DNA follows: TGTGCCAGCAGTTTATTCGGGGAGGGCTTGGACACTGAAGCTTTCTTT. As protein: CASSLFGEGLDTEAFF.

In its sample, this clonotype was seen a few times. J is TRBJ2-7 and V is TRBV9; 9 nucleotides line up with TRBD2. The CDR3 is made up of 18 amino acids. Germline V gene lookup returns CDR1 SGDLS and CDR2 YYNGEE. The V and J ends lost 5 bases and 4 bases, in that order; junction bases with no gene match: 19. The CDR3 protein is CASSRDGAAGGTGYEQYF. DNA of the CDR3: TGTGCCAGCAGTCGCGACGGTGCAGCGGGAGGAACAGGGTACGAGCAGTACTTC.

The chain joins TRBV24-1 to TRBJ2-1; no reliable D call. Per the germline V gene, CDR1 is KGHDR and CDR2 is SFDVKD. The CDR3 has 12 residues. The V gene lost 9 bases and the J gene lost 0 bases, with 5 bases spanning the gap. CDR3: CATQSSYNEQFF. CDR3 nucleotide sequence: TGTGCCACCCAGAGCTCCTACAATGAGCAGTTCTTC.

In its sample, this clonotype was seen a few times. V is TRBV7-3 and J is TRBJ2-3; D ambiguous. The CDR3 runs to 14 residues. Germline V lookup: CDR1 SGHTA, CDR2 FQGTGA. Trimming removed 1 base at V and 6 bases at J, with 11 bases between. This chain's CDR3 is CASSLRGSLDTQYF. The CDR3 nucleotides read TGTGCCAGCAGCTTAAGAGGCTCCTTGGATACGCAGTATTTT.

This clonotype was observed a handful of times. The chain has TRBV6-2 or TRBV6-3 and TRBJ2-7, with 7 positions matching TRBD2. Losses at the gene ends were 8 bases for V and 7 bases for J; bases not matched to a gene: 14. The length of the CDR3 is 14 residues. Germline V lookup: CDR1 MNHEY, CDR2 SVGEGT. The CDR3 sequence is CASVVGGIYHEQYF. CDR3 DNA: TGTGCCAGCGTCGTCGGGGGGATATACCATGAGCAGTACTTC.

This clonotype was seen a few times. This chain links TRBV4-1 with TRBJ1-5, with 7 bases matching TRBD1. The V segment lost 2 bases and the J segment 3 bases; nucleotides outside the gene matches: 7. In germline, CDR1 is MGHRA, CDR2 YSYEKL. This CDR3 is built from 16 residues. CDR3 protein: CASSQQGQPFNQPQHF. Here the CDR3 DNA reads TGCGCCAGCAGCCAACAGGGACAGCCCTTCAATCAGCCCCAGCATTTT.

The count of this clonotype is one. V and J are TRBV5-1 and TRBJ1-1; D uncertain. Deletions cut 0 bases from V and 1 base from J, with 7 bases between. The CDR3 totals 14 residues. CDR1 SGHRS and CDR2 YFSETQ come from the germline V gene. The CDR3 DNA reads as TGCGCCAGCAGCTTGGTCGATAGGAACACTGAAGCTTTCTTT. It encodes CASSLVDRNTEAFF.

The V and J genes are TRBV18 and TRBJ1-2; D remains unclear. Germline CDR1 KGHSH, CDR2 LQKENI. V dropped 6 bases and J dropped 8 bases, with 13 bases sitting between them. The CDR3 loop spans 12 amino acids. CDR3 DNA sequence: TGTGCCAGCTCCCGGGTGGGAGACGGCTACACCTTC. Its protein is CASSRVGDGYTF.